This TCR beta chain was profiled in a study of blood T cell repertoires in COVID-19. Authors' analysis steps: Amplification from reference gene primers served as the basis for estimated nucleated cell counts. Method: immunoSEQ multiplex PCR; TCRdb's copy keeps in-frame clones and lacks some. V and J calls and clone size are those listed in that table; D and trimming were worked out from the DNA. The sample has roughly 150,000 clones, about 82% seen once. The V and J ends lost 11 bases and 7 bases respectively, with 11 bases between them. Germline values: CDR1 ENHRY, CDR2 SYGVKD. CDR3 length: 11 amino acids.

Sequenced: peripheral blood. J is TRBJ1-4 and V is TRBV10-3, with TRBD1 as a possible D gene (5 bases). This TCR derives from a woman aged 80 or over with COVID-19, enrolled during active disease. DNA of the CDR3: TGTGCCGCCATGGGGGGTGAAAAACTGTTTTTT. Encoded protein: CAAMGGEKLFF.